The entry below describes one T cell receptor (beta chain). Its antigen is not known. One junction end disagrees with the germline gene, perhaps due to a read error. TCRdb re-called the 5' RACE reads through MiXCR, storing one row per CDR3 protein. The data show about 840,000 distinct CDR3 sequences, 10% to 15% seen once. This record belongs to a study of CD8 T cells in ankylosing spondylitis. Broader study findings: Significant enrichment of disease-linked clones was reported in matched ankylosing spondylitis synovial fluid. Seemingly distinctive of ankylosing spondylitis blood was a TCR beta motif formed by eight highly homologous variants.

The sequence derives from a male donor with ankylosing spondylitis. The specimen was blood, either unsorted or a sorted T cell fraction (not recorded which).

The CDR3 is CASNLGHSSEEKLIF. In DNA form, the CDR3 reads TGCGCCAGCAACCTAGGACACTCTTCGGAAGAAAAACTGATTTTT. The chain links TRBV4-3 to TRBJ1-4, with a weak D call TRBD1 (5 bases). Germline lookup yields CDR1 LGHNA and CDR2 YSLEER. The CDR3 has 15 residues.